These 9 T cell receptor beta chains were all obtained from the same sample, sequenced in a study of OX40 agonist ivuxolimab in advanced cancers. Assay: immunoSEQ multiplex PCR; the TCRdb copy retains only in-frame clones and omits some. The table records about 20,000 clones, around 76% of them present only once. Sequenced here: CD4+ or CD8+ T cells sorted from blood, sampled in a trial of the OX40 agonist ivuxolimab. The receptors derive from an adult with an advanced solid tumor such as melanoma, head and neck, liver or kidney cancer.

The gene calls are TRBV27 and TRBJ1-1; D not resolved. Germline V CDR1 and CDR2: MNHEY, SMNVEV (reference sequence). The CDR3 is 15 residues long. Trimming took 1 base from V and 7 from J, leaving 16 bases between them. CDR3 amino acids: CASSLLAGGYDEAFF. CDR3 nucleotide sequence: TGTGCCAGCAGTTTATTGGCAGGAGGTTACGATGAAGCTTTCTTT.

This clone has more than one count but fewer than ten. One junction end does not reproduce the germline sequence, and a read error may be involved. The genes are TRBV5-3 and TRBJ2-3; D ambiguous. TRBV5-3 has ORF status, its function being uncertain. This CDR3 comprises 14 residues. CDR3 coding DNA: TGTGCCAGCAGCTTGGAGTTCGGCACAGATACGCAGTATTTT. It is translated as CASSLEFGTDTQYF.

This chain uses TRBV9 with TRBJ2-3, with 8 bases identical to TRBD2. V lost 2 bases to trimming and J lost 5 bases; unmatched junction nucleotides: 10. The CDR3 sequence is 16 residues long. In germline, CDR1 is SGDLS, CDR2 YYNGEE. In DNA, the CDR3 is TGTGCCAGCAGCGTGACTCGGGGGGGCCAGGGAGATACGCAGTATTTT. Translating gives CASSVTRGGQGDTQYF. The full variable domain, rest sourced from reference TRBV9 and TRBJ2-3, is DSGVTQTPKHLITATGQRVTLRCSPRSGDLSVYWYQQSLDQGLQFLIQYYNGEERAKGNILERFSAQQFPDLHSELNLSSLELGDSALYFCASSVTRGGQGDTQYFGPGTRLTVL.

The gene calls are TRBV19 and TRBJ2-1; TRBD1 might be the D (6 bases). The CDR3 consists of 13 residues. Trimming left V 2 bases short and J 6 bases short, with 8 bases between. CDR1 LNHDA and CDR2 SQIVND come from the germline V gene (reference sequence). The CDR3 DNA reads as TGTGCCAGTAGTATATACAGGGTCAATGAGCAGTTCTTC. The encoded protein is CASSIYRVNEQFF. Full variable domain (outside the CDR3, taken from reference TRBV19 and TRBJ2-1): DGGITQSPKYLFRKEGQNVTLSCEQNLNHDAMYWYRQDPGQGLRLIYYSQIVNDFQKGDIAEGYSVSREKKESFPLTVTSAQKNPTAFYLCASSIYRVNEQFFGPGTRLTVL.

The CDR3 reads CASSLGRSTGEQYF. The CDR3 DNA reads TGCGCCAGCAGCTTGGGAAGATCGACGGGCGAGCAGTACTTC. V is TRBV5-1 and J is TRBJ2-7, with D hard to call. Trimming stripped 0 bases from V and 6 bases from J, with 13 bases between. The CDR3 has 14 residues. Germline lookup yields CDR1 SGHRS and CDR2 YFSETQ.

The gene calls are TRBV7-9 and TRBJ2-7; 9 bases agree with TRBD1. The CDR3 runs 14 residues. Germline CDR1 and CDR2: SEHNR and FQNEAQ (reference sequence). The junction had 4 bases not matched to a gene; V was cut back by 6 bases and J by 1 base. CDR3 DNA sequence: TGTGCCAGCAGTTTGGGGACAGGGTCCTACGAGCAGTACTTC. This codes for CASSLGTGSYEQYF.

The chain's CDR3 is CASTPGRGDEQFF. CDR3 DNA sequence: TGTGCCAGCACCCCTGGGCGAGGGGATGAGCAGTTCTTC. V is TRBV6-5 and J is TRBJ2-1; D assignment may be TRBD1 or TRBD2 (5 bases each). V was cut by 7 bases and J by 8 bases, with 15 bases left in between. Germline loops: CDR1 MNHEY, CDR2 SVGAGI. This CDR3 is 13 amino acids long.

This chain joins TRBV10-3 and TRBJ1-1; 7 positions agree with TRBD1. The CDR3 consists of 14 residues. Trimming removed 10 bases from V and 0 bases from J; junction bases left unmatched: 8. Per the germline V gene, CDR1 is ENHRY and CDR2 is SYGVKD. DNA of the CDR3: TGTGCCACGAGGTCGGGACAGATGAACACTGAAGCTTTCTTT. Translation: CATRSGQMNTEAFF.

The V call is TRBV15, the J call TRBJ2-1; 7 bases match TRBD1. There are 17 residues in the CDR3. Germline CDR1 is LNHNV and CDR2 is YYDKDF (reference sequence). With V trimmed by 0 bases and J by 4 bases, 9 bases remained unmatched. The CDR3 nucleotides read TGTGCCACCAGCAGAGAGATAAAGGAACAGGGGTACAATGAGCAGTTCTTC. The encoded protein is CATSREIKEQGYNEQFF.